The rows below give T cell receptor beta chains drawn from one sample of a study of identical twins. In TCRdb, the 5' RACE reads were re-called with MiXCR into one record per CDR3 protein. The table has approximately 280,000 distinct CDR3 sequences, about 8% seen once. Separately, the same data were catalogued under a study of yellow fever vaccine responses in identical twins.

Sequenced material: memory (CD45RO+) T cells sorted from blood. These receptors all stem from a woman under 30 in good health. CDR3s include the opening cysteine and the closing phenylalanine or tryptophan. Fields, in order: J gene, clone size, D gene, V gene, CDR3 DNA, CDR3 protein. D genes are given only for firm matches. Clone size is shown for a subset of rows, as once, few, many or a class of expanded clone.

J: TRBJ2-1; size: many; D: -; V: TRBV28; DNA: TGTGCCAGCAGTTCCCCTAGTGTGCAGTTCTTC; CDR3: CASSSPSVQFF
J: TRBJ2-7; size: -; D: -; V: TRBV12-3/TRBV12-4; DNA: TGTGCCAGCAGTTTGACAGGGAGGGCCCCCTACGAGCAGTACTTC; CDR3: CASSLTGRAPYEQYF
J: TRBJ1-3; size: many; D: -; V: TRBV10-3; DNA: TGTGCCATCAGTCCCTATCTACAGAGCTCTGGAAACACCATATATTTT; CDR3: CAISPYLQSSGNTIYF
J: TRBJ2-2; size: -; D: TRBD2; V: TRBV4-1; DNA: TGCGCCAGCAGCCAAGGCGCTGGACTAGCGGGAGGGAGGGCCGGGGAGCTGTTTTTT; CDR3: CASSQGAGLAGGRAGELFF
J: TRBJ2-5; size: -; D: TRBD2; V: TRBV7-2; DNA: TGTGCCAGCAACCGCGGGGGGAGCATGAGGGAGACCCAGTACTTC; CDR3: CASNRGGSMRETQYF
J: TRBJ2-3; size: -; D: -; V: TRBV6-1; DNA: TGTGCCAGCAGCCACCGGGACATCACAGATACGCAGTATTTT; CDR3: CASSHRDITDTQYF
J: TRBJ2-7; size: -; D: -; V: TRBV9; DNA: TGTGCCAGCAGCGTAAGGGCAGGGGTCTCCTACGAGCAGTACTTC; CDR3: CASSVRAGVSYEQYF
J: TRBJ2-2; size: many; D: TRBD1; V: TRBV12-3/TRBV12-4; DNA: TGTGCCAGCAGTTTCTCGACAGGGGACGCCGGGGAGCTGTTTTTT; CDR3: CASSFSTGDAGELFF
J: TRBJ2-7; size: -; D: TRBD1; V: TRBV2; DNA: TGTGCCACAAAACTCGGGACAGGATTACGTAACGAGCAGTACTTC; CDR3: CATKLGTGLRNEQYF
J: TRBJ2-1; size: -; D: TRBD2; V: TRBV19; DNA: TGTGCCAGTAGTTTCCCAGCCGGGACTAGCGGGGGGGCCTCCTACAATGAGCAGTTCTTC; CDR3: CASSFPAGTSGGASYNEQFF